The rows below give T cell receptor beta chains drawn from one sample of a study of T cells in Graves' hyperthyroidism and ophthalmopathy. TCRdb itself ran the multiplex PCR reads through MiXCR, one entry per CDR3 protein. The repertoire consists of over 150,000 distinct CDR3 sequences, with about a sixth occurring once and the leading ten covering 25% to 30%. Sequenced sample: blood. Source of these receptors: a woman aged 50 to 60 with Graves' hyperthyroidism. Both conserved end residues are part of each CDR3. Each record gives: CDR3 length, clone size, J gene, D gene, V gene, CDR3 protein, CDR3 DNA. The D gene is left open where the match is weak. The size field is filled for only some rows; it gives once, few, many or a size class.

CDR3 length: 14; clone size: -; J gene: TRBJ2-7; D gene: TRBD1; V gene: TRBV28; CDR3 protein: CASSIPGQPYEQYF; CDR3 DNA: TGTGCCAGCAGTATACCGGGACAGCCCTACGAGCAGTACTTC
CDR3 length: 13; clone size: many; J gene: TRBJ1-1; D gene: -; V gene: TRBV5-1; CDR3 protein: CASSLGRDTEAFF; CDR3 DNA: TGCGCCAGCAGCTTAGGGAGGGACACTGAAGCTTTCTTT
CDR3 length: 15; clone size: many; J gene: TRBJ1-2; D gene: TRBD1; V gene: TRBV29-1; CDR3 protein: CSAEGSGGEDYGYTF; CDR3 DNA: TGCAGCGCCGAGGGGTCAGGGGGAGAGGACTATGGCTACACCTTC
CDR3 length: 14; clone size: many; J gene: TRBJ1-5; D gene: -; V gene: TRBV2; CDR3 protein: CASSELAPNQPQHF; CDR3 DNA: TGTGCCAGCAGTGAATTGGCTCCCAATCAGCCCCAGCATTTT
CDR3 length: 15; clone size: many; J gene: TRBJ1-5; D gene: -; V gene: TRBV14; CDR3 protein: CASSQEGQINQPQHF; CDR3 DNA: TGTGCCAGCAGCCAAGAAGGGCAGATAAATCAGCCCCAGCATTTT
CDR3 length: 14; clone size: few; J gene: TRBJ1-2; D gene: TRBD1; V gene: TRBV3-1; CDR3 protein: CASRGQGAYSGYTF; CDR3 DNA: TGTGCCAGCAGGGGCCAGGGGGCGTATAGTGGCTACACCTTC
CDR3 length: 15; clone size: many; J gene: TRBJ2-7; D gene: -; V gene: TRBV10-1; CDR3 protein: CASSVGTPPGYEQYF; CDR3 DNA: TGCGCCAGCAGTGTCGGGACCCCTCCGGGCTACGAGCAGTACTTC
CDR3 length: 15; clone size: many; J gene: TRBJ1-4; D gene: TRBD1; V gene: TRBV25-1; CDR3 protein: CASSEGLTGNEKLFF; CDR3 DNA: TGTGCCAGCAGTGAAGGGCTGACAGGGAATGAAAAACTGTTTTTT
CDR3 length: 15; clone size: many; J gene: TRBJ1-1; D gene: TRBD1; V gene: TRBV7-3; CDR3 protein: CASSLIQGVNTEAFF; CDR3 DNA: TGTGCCAGCAGCTTAATCCAGGGGGTGAACACTGAAGCTTTCTTT
CDR3 length: 14; clone size: few; J gene: TRBJ2-1; D gene: -; V gene: TRBV7-2; CDR3 protein: CASSPGRAYNEQFF; CDR3 DNA: TGTGCCAGCAGCCCTGGCCGGGCCTACAATGAGCAGTTCTTC
CDR3 length: 15; clone size: many; J gene: TRBJ2-5; D gene: -; V gene: TRBV10-2; CDR3 protein: CASSEMVGSQETQYF; CDR3 DNA: TGCGCCAGCAGTGAGATGGTGGGCAGCCAAGAGACCCAGTACTTC
CDR3 length: 13; clone size: many; J gene: TRBJ2-7; D gene: -; V gene: TRBV27; CDR3 protein: CASSTSPPYEQYF; CDR3 DNA: TGTGCCAGCAGCACCAGCCCACCCTACGAGCAGTACTTC
CDR3 length: 14; clone size: many; J gene: TRBJ2-5; D gene: TRBD1; V gene: TRBV2; CDR3 protein: CASSRRGIQETQYF; CDR3 DNA: TGTGCCAGCAGTCGCAGGGGGATCCAAGAGACCCAGTACTTC
CDR3 length: 14; clone size: many; J gene: TRBJ2-7; D gene: -; V gene: TRBV12-3/TRBV12-4; CDR3 protein: CASSLNRAIYEQYF; CDR3 DNA: TGTGCCAGCAGTTTAAACAGGGCCATCTACGAGCAGTACTTC
CDR3 length: 12; clone size: many; J gene: TRBJ2-3; D gene: -; V gene: TRBV7-2; CDR3 protein: CASSFPSDTQYF; CDR3 DNA: TGTGCCAGCAGCTTCCCCTCCGATACGCAGTATTTT
CDR3 length: 13; clone size: few; J gene: TRBJ2-7; D gene: -; V gene: TRBV4-2; CDR3 protein: CASSQDYGIEQYF; CDR3 DNA: TGTGCCAGCAGCCAAGATTACGGGATCGAGCAGTACTTC
CDR3 length: 19; clone size: many; J gene: TRBJ2-2; D gene: TRBD2; V gene: TRBV6-5; CDR3 protein: CASSYPSGVAGVDTGELFF; CDR3 DNA: TGTGCCAGCAGTTACCCCTCTGGGGTAGCGGGGGTTGACACCGGGGAGCTGTTTTTT
CDR3 length: 16; clone size: many; J gene: TRBJ1-1; D gene: -; V gene: TRBV9; CDR3 protein: CASSVESGTMNTEAFF; CDR3 DNA: TGTGCCAGCAGCGTAGAGAGCGGAACCATGAACACTGAAGCTTTCTTT
CDR3 length: 14; clone size: many; J gene: TRBJ1-5; D gene: -; V gene: TRBV12-3/TRBV12-4; CDR3 protein: CASSLDNHYQPQHF; CDR3 DNA: TGTGCCAGCAGCCTCGATAACCATTATCAGCCCCAGCATTTT
CDR3 length: 12; clone size: -; J gene: TRBJ2-2; D gene: -; V gene: TRBV7-9; CDR3 protein: CATRGDTGELFF; CDR3 DNA: TGTGCCACCCGAGGCGACACCGGGGAGCTGTTTTTT
CDR3 length: 15; clone size: once; J gene: TRBJ2-3; D gene: TRBD2; V gene: TRBV7-3; CDR3 protein: CASSYDSGGTDTQYF; CDR3 DNA: TGTGCCAGCAGCTACGATAGCGGGGGGACAGATACGCAGTATTTT
CDR3 length: 16; clone size: once; J gene: TRBJ1-4; D gene: TRBD1; V gene: TRBV7-2; CDR3 protein: CASSWGYRGTNEKLFF; CDR3 DNA: TGTGCCAGCAGCTGGGGATACAGGGGGACTAATGAAAAACTGTTTTTT
CDR3 length: 13; clone size: -; J gene: TRBJ2-1; D gene: -; V gene: TRBV6-2/TRBV6-3; CDR3 protein: CASSQTAYNEQFF; CDR3 DNA: TGTGCCAGCAGTCAGACTGCCTACAATGAGCAGTTCTTC
CDR3 length: 15; clone size: many; J gene: TRBJ1-2; D gene: TRBD1; V gene: TRBV19; CDR3 protein: CARTTSGQGSWGYTF; CDR3 DNA: TGTGCCAGGACGACTTCAGGACAGGGGTCATGGGGCTACACCTTC
CDR3 length: 12; clone size: -; J gene: TRBJ1-1; D gene: TRBD1; V gene: TRBV29-1; CDR3 protein: CSVRTGSTEAFF; CDR3 DNA: TGCAGCGTCCGGACAGGGAGCACTGAAGCTTTCTTT
CDR3 length: 15; clone size: many; J gene: TRBJ1-2; D gene: -; V gene: TRBV19; CDR3 protein: CASSSPWGGLYGYTF; CDR3 DNA: TGTGCCAGTAGTAGCCCTTGGGGCGGGCTCTATGGCTACACCTTC
CDR3 length: 14; clone size: many; J gene: TRBJ2-1; D gene: -; V gene: TRBV12-3/TRBV12-4; CDR3 protein: CASSQLDSHTEQFF; CDR3 DNA: TGTGCCAGCAGCCAACTCGACAGCCACACTGAGCAGTTCTTC
CDR3 length: 15; clone size: many; J gene: TRBJ1-3; D gene: -; V gene: TRBV12-3/TRBV12-4; CDR3 protein: CASSLDGGSGNTIYF; CDR3 DNA: TGTGCCAGCAGTTTAGACGGGGGTTCTGGAAACACCATATATTTT
CDR3 length: 14; clone size: many; J gene: TRBJ1-6; D gene: TRBD1; V gene: TRBV7-3; CDR3 protein: CASSLTGEPSPLHF; CDR3 DNA: TGTGCCAGCAGCTTGACAGGGGAACCTTCACCCCTCCACTTT
CDR3 length: 14; clone size: many; J gene: TRBJ2-7; D gene: TRBD1; V gene: TRBV6-2/TRBV6-3; CDR3 protein: CASKTGTASREQYF; CDR3 DNA: TGTGCCAGCAAAACCGGGACAGCCTCTCGCGAGCAGTACTTC
CDR3 length: 17; clone size: many; J gene: TRBJ1-5; D gene: TRBD1; V gene: TRBV5-1; CDR3 protein: CASSLDPTGAENQPQHF; CDR3 DNA: TGCGCCAGCAGCTTGGACCCGACAGGGGCCGAGAATCAGCCCCAGCATTTT
CDR3 length: 16; clone size: many; J gene: TRBJ2-4; D gene: -; V gene: TRBV11-1; CDR3 protein: CASSFSDTPFLNIQYF; CDR3 DNA: TGTGCCAGCAGCTTCTCAGATACACCCTTCTTAAACATTCAGTACTTC
CDR3 length: 14; clone size: many; J gene: TRBJ1-1; D gene: -; V gene: TRBV18; CDR3 protein: CASSPFGGVAEAFF; CDR3 DNA: TGTGCCAGCTCACCCTTCGGGGGGGTGGCTGAAGCTTTCTTT
CDR3 length: 15; clone size: many; J gene: TRBJ1-2; D gene: TRBD1; V gene: TRBV4-3; CDR3 protein: CASSRSDRVGYGYTF; CDR3 DNA: TGCGCCAGCAGCCGGTCGGACAGGGTGGGATATGGCTACACCTTC
CDR3 length: 15; clone size: many; J gene: TRBJ1-6; D gene: -; V gene: TRBV12-3/TRBV12-4; CDR3 protein: CASGEGGSRLSPLHF; CDR3 DNA: TGTGCCAGCGGAGAGGGGGGGTCTCGCCTGTCGCCCCTCCACTTT
CDR3 length: 13; clone size: many; J gene: TRBJ2-5; D gene: -; V gene: TRBV7-9; CDR3 protein: CASSRGIGETQYF; CDR3 DNA: TGTGCCAGCAGTCGAGGGATAGGGGAGACCCAGTACTTC
CDR3 length: 15; clone size: many; J gene: TRBJ1-4; D gene: TRBD1; V gene: TRBV7-8; CDR3 protein: CASREGGNANEKLFF; CDR3 DNA: TGTGCCAGCAGGGAAGGGGGCAATGCTAATGAAAAACTGTTTTTT
CDR3 length: 15; clone size: many; J gene: TRBJ2-5; D gene: TRBD2; V gene: TRBV11-2; CDR3 protein: CASSLQSGGQETQYF; CDR3 DNA: TGTGCCAGCAGCTTGCAAAGCGGGGGTCAAGAGACCCAGTACTTC
CDR3 length: 14; clone size: few; J gene: TRBJ1-1; D gene: -; V gene: TRBV5-1; CDR3 protein: CASRIGRSDTEAFF; CDR3 DNA: TGCGCCAGCAGAATCGGGAGGTCGGACACTGAAGCTTTCTTT
CDR3 length: 14; clone size: many; J gene: TRBJ2-7; D gene: TRBD1; V gene: TRBV5-1; CDR3 protein: CASSYGTGSNEQYF; CDR3 DNA: TGCGCCAGCAGCTACGGGACAGGGTCAAACGAGCAGTACTTC
CDR3 length: 13; clone size: many; J gene: TRBJ1-1; D gene: -; V gene: TRBV2; CDR3 protein: CASSLETPSGAFF; CDR3 DNA: TGTGCCAGCAGCCTAGAGACCCCCTCGGGGGCTTTCTTT
CDR3 length: 13; clone size: many; J gene: TRBJ1-1; D gene: TRBD1; V gene: TRBV27; CDR3 protein: CASSGWDRPKAFF; CDR3 DNA: TGTGCCAGCAGTGGATGGGACAGGCCAAAAGCTTTCTTT
CDR3 length: 14; clone size: many; J gene: TRBJ1-1; D gene: -; V gene: TRBV20-1; CDR3 protein: CSASGRPRDTEAFF; CDR3 DNA: TGCAGTGCTAGCGGCAGGCCACGGGACACTGAAGCTTTCTTT
CDR3 length: 14; clone size: many; J gene: TRBJ1-1; D gene: -; V gene: TRBV5-1; CDR3 protein: CASSLGDTNTEAFF; CDR3 DNA: TGCGCCAGCAGCTTGGGTGACACAAACACTGAAGCTTTCTTT
CDR3 length: 18; clone size: many; J gene: TRBJ2-6; D gene: -; V gene: TRBV20-1; CDR3 protein: CSARRQGIKVSGANVLTF; CDR3 DNA: TGCAGTGCTAGACGGCAGGGGATAAAAGTCTCTGGGGCCAACGTCCTGACTTTC
CDR3 length: 16; clone size: many; J gene: TRBJ2-1; D gene: TRBD1; V gene: TRBV7-8; CDR3 protein: CASSLRQGLDLNEQFF; CDR3 DNA: TGTGCCAGCAGCTTAAGACAGGGCCTCGACTTGAATGAGCAGTTCTTC
CDR3 length: 14; clone size: few; J gene: TRBJ1-3; D gene: -; V gene: TRBV7-6; CDR3 protein: CASSLQPSGNTIYF; CDR3 DNA: TGTGCCAGCAGCTTACAACCCTCTGGAAACACCATATATTTT
CDR3 length: 14; clone size: many; J gene: TRBJ2-5; D gene: TRBD2; V gene: TRBV7-2; CDR3 protein: CASSSAGAGETQYF; CDR3 DNA: TGTGCCAGCAGCTCAGCGGGGGCGGGGGAGACCCAGTACTTC
CDR3 length: 15; clone size: many; J gene: TRBJ1-2; D gene: -; V gene: TRBV2; CDR3 protein: CASSETHPGSYGYTF; CDR3 DNA: TGTGCCAGCAGTGAAACCCATCCCGGAAGCTATGGCTACACCTTC
CDR3 length: 14; clone size: many; J gene: TRBJ1-3; D gene: -; V gene: TRBV7-9; CDR3 protein: CASSLRESGNTIYF; CDR3 DNA: TGTGCCAGCAGCTTACGGGAATCTGGAAACACCATATATTTT
CDR3 length: 13; clone size: many; J gene: TRBJ2-5; D gene: -; V gene: TRBV12-3/TRBV12-4; CDR3 protein: CASRAPSEETQYF; CDR3 DNA: TGTGCCAGCAGGGCTCCTAGCGAAGAGACCCAGTACTTC
CDR3 length: 14; clone size: many; J gene: TRBJ2-3; D gene: TRBD2; V gene: TRBV28; CDR3 protein: CASSLERGLDTQYF; CDR3 DNA: TGTGCCAGCAGTTTAGAGCGGGGTTTAGATACGCAGTATTTT
CDR3 length: 14; clone size: many; J gene: TRBJ1-4; D gene: -; V gene: TRBV2; CDR3 protein: CASTGFLTLEKLFF; CDR3 DNA: TGTGCCAGCACGGGGTTCCTGACGCTCGAAAAACTGTTTTTT
CDR3 length: 15; clone size: few; J gene: TRBJ1-5; D gene: TRBD1; V gene: TRBV5-1; CDR3 protein: CASSRTGGPEQPQHF; CDR3 DNA: TGCGCCAGCAGCAGGACAGGGGGCCCAGAACAGCCCCAGCATTTT